Included here is one TCR beta chain sequence, with context. This entry is derived from a study of OX40 agonist ivuxolimab in advanced cancers. Across the study: It was ivuxolimab, an agonistic anti-OX40 (CD134) antibody, that patients were treated with.

Trimming removed 7 bases at V and 4 bases at J, with 17 bases between. CDR3 length: 15 residues. The germline V gene has CDR1 SNHLY and CDR2 FYNNEI. Libraries were prepared by immunoSEQ multiplex PCR; TCRdb keeps only in-frame clonotypes and omits some of them. The table lists some 70,000 clones, about 91% of them singletons. This chain joins TRBV2 and TRBJ1-3; D unresolved. The clonotype comes from an adult with an advanced solid tumor such as melanoma, head and neck, liver or kidney cancer. This specimen was CD4+ or CD8+ T cells sorted from blood, taken in a trial of the OX40 agonist ivuxolimab. The CDR3 here is CASKKQSTEGNTIYF. The CDR3 nucleotides read TGTGCCAGCAAGAAACAGTCTACAGAGGGAAACACCATATATTTT.